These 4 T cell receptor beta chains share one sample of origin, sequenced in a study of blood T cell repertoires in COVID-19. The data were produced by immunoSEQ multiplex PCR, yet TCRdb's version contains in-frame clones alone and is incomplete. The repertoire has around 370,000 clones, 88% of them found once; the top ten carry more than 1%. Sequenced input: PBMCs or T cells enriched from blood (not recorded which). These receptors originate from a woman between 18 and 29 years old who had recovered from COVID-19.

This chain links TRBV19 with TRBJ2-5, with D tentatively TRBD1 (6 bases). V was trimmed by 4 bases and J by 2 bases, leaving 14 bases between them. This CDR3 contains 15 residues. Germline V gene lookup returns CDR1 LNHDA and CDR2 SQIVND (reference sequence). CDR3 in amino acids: CASSTGYRAQETQYF. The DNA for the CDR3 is TGTGCCAGTAGTACCGGATACAGGGCGCAAGAGACCCAGTACTTC.

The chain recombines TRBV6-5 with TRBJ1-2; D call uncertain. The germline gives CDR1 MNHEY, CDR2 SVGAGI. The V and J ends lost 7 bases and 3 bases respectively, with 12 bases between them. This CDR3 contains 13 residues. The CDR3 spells CASTPREDYGYTF. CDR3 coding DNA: TGTGCCAGCACACCCCGCGAAGACTATGGCTACACCTTC.

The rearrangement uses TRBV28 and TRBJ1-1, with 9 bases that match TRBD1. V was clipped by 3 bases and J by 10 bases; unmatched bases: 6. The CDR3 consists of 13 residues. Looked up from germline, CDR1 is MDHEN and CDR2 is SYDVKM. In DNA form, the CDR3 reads TGTGCCAGCAGTTTTTACAGGGGGCGAAGAGCTTTCTTT. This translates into CASSFYRGRRAFF.

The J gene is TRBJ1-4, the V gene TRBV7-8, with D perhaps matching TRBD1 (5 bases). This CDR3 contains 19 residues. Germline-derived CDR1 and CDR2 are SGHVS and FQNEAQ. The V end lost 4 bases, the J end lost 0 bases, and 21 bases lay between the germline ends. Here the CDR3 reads CASSWTVGGEITTNEKLFF. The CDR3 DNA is TGTGCCAGCAGCTGGACTGTCGGGGGGGAAATTACAACTAATGAAAAACTGTTTTTT.